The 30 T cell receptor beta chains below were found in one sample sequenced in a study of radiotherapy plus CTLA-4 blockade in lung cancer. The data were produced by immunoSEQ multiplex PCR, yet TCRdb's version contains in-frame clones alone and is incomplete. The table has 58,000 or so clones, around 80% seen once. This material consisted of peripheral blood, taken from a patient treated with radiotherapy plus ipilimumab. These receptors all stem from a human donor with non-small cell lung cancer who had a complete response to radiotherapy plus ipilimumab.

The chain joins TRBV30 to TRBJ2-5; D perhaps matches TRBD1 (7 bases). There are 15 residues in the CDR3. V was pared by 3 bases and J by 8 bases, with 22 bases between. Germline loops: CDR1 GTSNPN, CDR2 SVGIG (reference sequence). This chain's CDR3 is CAWSPRGLGGETQYF. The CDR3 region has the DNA TGTGCCTGGAGCCCTAGGGGGCTAGGCGGGGAAACCCAGTACTTC. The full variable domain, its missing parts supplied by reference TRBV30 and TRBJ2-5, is SQTIHQWPATLVQPVGSPLSLECTVEGTSNPNLYWYRQAAGRGLQLLFYSVGIGQISSEVPQNLSASRPQDRQFILSSKKLLLSDSGFYLCAWSPRGLGGETQYFGPGTRLLVL.

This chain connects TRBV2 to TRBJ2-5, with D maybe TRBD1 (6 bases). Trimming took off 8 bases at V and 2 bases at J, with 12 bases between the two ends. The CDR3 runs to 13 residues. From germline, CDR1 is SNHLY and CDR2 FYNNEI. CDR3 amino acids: CASGVRGQETQYF. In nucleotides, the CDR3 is TGTGCCAGCGGGGTGAGGGGGCAAGAGACCCAGTACTTC.

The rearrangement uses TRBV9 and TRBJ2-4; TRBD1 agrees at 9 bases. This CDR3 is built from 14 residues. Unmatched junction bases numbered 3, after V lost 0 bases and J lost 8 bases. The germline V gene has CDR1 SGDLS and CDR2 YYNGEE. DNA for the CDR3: TGTGCCAGCAGCGTAGATGGGACAGGGTACATTCAGTACTTC. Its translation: CASSVDGTGYIQYF.

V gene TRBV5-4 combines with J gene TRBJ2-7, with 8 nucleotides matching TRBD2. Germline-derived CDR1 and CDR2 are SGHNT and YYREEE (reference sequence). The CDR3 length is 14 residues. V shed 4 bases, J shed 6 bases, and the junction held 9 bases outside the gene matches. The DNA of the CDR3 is TGTGCCAGCAGCCCCGGGACTAGTCTTTCCGAGCAGTACGTC. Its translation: CASSPGTSLSEQYV.

DNA of the CDR3: TGCGCCAGCAGCCAAGATTTCGAGGGAGGGGGCACAGATACGCAGTATTTT. This sequence encodes CASSQDFEGGGTDTQYF. The chain has TRBV4-1 and TRBJ2-3; 7 bases agree with TRBD2. The CDR3 length is 17 residues. Germline V CDR1 and CDR2: MGHRA, YSYEKL. The J segment lost 1 base and the V segment lost 0 bases, leaving 7 bases of the junction unmatched.

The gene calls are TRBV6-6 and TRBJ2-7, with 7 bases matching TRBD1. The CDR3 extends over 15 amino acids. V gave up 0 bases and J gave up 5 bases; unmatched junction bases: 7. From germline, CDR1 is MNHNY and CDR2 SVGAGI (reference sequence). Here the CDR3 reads CASSYSSTGTHEQYV. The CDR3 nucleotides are TGTGCCAGCAGTTACTCCTCGACAGGGACCCACGAGCAGTACGTC.

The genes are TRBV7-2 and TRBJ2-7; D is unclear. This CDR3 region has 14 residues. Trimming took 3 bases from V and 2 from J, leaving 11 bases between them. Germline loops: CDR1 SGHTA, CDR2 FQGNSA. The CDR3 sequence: CASSLTSDTYEQYF. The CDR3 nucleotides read TGTGCCAGCAGCTTGACCTCCGACACCTACGAGCAGTACTTC.

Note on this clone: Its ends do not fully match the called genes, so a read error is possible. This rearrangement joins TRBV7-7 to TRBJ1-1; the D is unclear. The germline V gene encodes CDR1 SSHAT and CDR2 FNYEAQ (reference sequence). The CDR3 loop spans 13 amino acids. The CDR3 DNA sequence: TGTGCTAGCAGCTTCACAGAGAACACTGAAGCTTTCTTT. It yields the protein CASSFTENTEAFF.

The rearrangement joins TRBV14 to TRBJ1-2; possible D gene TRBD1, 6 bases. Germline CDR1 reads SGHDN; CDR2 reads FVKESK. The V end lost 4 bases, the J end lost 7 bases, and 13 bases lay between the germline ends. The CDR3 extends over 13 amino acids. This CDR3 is CASSLYRDAGYTF. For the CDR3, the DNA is TGTGCCAGCAGCCTGTACAGGGACGCTGGCTACACCTTC.

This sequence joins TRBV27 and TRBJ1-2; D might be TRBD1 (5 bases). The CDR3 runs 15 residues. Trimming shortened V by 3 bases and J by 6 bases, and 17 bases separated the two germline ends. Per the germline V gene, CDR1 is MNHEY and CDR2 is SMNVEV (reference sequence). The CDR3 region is CASSLARHPRDGYTF. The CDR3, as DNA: TGTGCCAGCAGTTTGGCGAGACACCCCAGGGATGGCTACACCTTC.

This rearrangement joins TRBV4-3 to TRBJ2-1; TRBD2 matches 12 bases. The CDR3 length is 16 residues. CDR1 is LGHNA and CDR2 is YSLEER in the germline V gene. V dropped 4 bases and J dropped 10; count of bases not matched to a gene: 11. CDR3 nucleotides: TGCGCCAGCAGCCCGGGGACTAGCGGGTCAAAGCGGGAGCAGTTCTTC. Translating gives CASSPGTSGSKREQFF.

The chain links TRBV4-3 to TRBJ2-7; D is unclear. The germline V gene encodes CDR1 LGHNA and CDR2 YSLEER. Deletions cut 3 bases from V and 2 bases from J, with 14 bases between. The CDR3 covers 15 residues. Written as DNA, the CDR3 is TGCGCCAGCAGCCAGGGCAGCATATTACCCTACGAGCAGTACTTC. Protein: CASSQGSILPYEQYF.

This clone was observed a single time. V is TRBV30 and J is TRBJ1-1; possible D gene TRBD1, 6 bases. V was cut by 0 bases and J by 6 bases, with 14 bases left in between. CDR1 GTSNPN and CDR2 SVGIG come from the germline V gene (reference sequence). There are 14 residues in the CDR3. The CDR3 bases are TGTGCCTGGAGTGTATGGGGGGGGCGCGCTGAAGCTTTCTTT. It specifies CAWSVWGGRAEAFF.

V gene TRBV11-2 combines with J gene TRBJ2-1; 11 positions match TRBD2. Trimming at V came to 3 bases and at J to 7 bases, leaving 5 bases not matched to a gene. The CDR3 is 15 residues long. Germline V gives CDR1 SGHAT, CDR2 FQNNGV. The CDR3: CASSFSGRAGNEQFF. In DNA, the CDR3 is TGTGCCAGCAGCTTTAGCGGGAGGGCTGGGAATGAGCAGTTCTTC.

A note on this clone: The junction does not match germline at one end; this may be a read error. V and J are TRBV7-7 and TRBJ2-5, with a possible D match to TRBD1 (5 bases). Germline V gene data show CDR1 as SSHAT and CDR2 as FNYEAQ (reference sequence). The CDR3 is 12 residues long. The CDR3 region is CASSLDSQTQYF. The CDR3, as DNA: TGTGCTAGCAGCTTAGACAGCCAGACCCAGTACTTC.

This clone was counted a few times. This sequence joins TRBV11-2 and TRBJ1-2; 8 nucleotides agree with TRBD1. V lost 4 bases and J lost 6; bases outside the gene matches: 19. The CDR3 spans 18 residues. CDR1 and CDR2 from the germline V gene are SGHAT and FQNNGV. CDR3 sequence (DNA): TGTGCCAGCAGCTCTATCTTTAAGGGACAGGCGTTTGAAAATGGCTACACCTTC. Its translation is CASSSIFKGQAFENGYTF.

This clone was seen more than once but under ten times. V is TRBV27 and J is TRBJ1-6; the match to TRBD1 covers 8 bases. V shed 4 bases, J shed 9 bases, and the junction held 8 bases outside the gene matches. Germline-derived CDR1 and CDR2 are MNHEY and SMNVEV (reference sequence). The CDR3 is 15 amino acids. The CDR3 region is CASSSLDRVGSPLHF. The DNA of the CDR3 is TGTGCCAGCAGTTCGTTGGACAGGGTGGGTTCACCCCTCCACTTT.

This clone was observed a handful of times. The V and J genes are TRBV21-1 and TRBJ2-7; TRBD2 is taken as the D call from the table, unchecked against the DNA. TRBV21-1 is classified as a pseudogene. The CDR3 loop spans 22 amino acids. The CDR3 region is CASSDSNGQWLKGLAGAHEQYV. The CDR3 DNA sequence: TGTGCCAGCAGCGACTCAAATGGACAGTGGCTGAAAGGACTAGCGGGGGCCCACGAGCAGTACGTC.

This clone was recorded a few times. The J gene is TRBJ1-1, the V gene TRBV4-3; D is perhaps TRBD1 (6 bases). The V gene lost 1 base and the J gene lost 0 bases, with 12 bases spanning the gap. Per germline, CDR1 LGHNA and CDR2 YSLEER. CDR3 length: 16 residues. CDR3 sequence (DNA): TGCGCCAGCAGCCAAGGAGGACAGCGACTGAACACTGAAGCTTTCTTT. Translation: CASSQGGQRLNTEAFF.

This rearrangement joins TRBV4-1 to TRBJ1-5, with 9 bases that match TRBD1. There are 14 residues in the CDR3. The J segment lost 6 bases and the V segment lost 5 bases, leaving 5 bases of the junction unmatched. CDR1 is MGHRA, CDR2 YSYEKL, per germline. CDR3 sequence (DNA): TGCGCCAGCAGCTACGGACAGGGGAGTCAGCCCCAGCATTTT. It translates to CASSYGQGSQPQHF.

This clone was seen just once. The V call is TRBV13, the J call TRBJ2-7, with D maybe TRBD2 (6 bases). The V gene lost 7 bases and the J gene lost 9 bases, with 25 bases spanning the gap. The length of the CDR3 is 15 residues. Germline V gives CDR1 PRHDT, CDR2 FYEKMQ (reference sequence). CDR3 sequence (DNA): TGTGCCAGCAAAAGGTTCAGCGGCGGGGTGGAGGTGCAGTACTTC. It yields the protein CASKRFSGGVEVQYF.

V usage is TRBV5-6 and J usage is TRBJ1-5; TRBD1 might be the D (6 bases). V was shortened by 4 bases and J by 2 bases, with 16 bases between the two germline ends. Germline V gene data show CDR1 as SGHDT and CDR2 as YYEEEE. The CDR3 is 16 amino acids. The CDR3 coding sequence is TGTGCCAGCAGCATGGGTCACAGGGCTCGCAATCAGCCCCAGCATTTT. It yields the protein CASSMGHRARNQPQHF. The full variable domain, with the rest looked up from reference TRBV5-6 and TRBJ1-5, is DAGVTQSPTHLIKTRGQQVTLRCSPKSGHDTVSWYQQALGQGPQFIFQYYEEEERQRGNFPDRFSGHQFPNYSSELNVNALLLGDSALYLCASSMGHRARNQPQHFGDGTRLSIL.

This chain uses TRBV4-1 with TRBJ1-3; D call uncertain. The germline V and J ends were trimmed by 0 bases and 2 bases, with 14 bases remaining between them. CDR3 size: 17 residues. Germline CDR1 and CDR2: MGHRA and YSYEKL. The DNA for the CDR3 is TGCGCCAGCAGCCAAGAACAGATGGCGACACCTGGAAACACCATATATTTT. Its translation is CASSQEQMATPGNTIYF.

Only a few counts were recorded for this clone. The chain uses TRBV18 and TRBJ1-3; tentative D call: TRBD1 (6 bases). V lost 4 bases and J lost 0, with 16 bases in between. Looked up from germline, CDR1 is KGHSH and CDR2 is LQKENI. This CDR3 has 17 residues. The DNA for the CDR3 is TGTGCCAGCTCACTTACCGGGACAATCAGCTCTGGAAACACCATATATTTT. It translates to CASSLTGTISSGNTIYF.

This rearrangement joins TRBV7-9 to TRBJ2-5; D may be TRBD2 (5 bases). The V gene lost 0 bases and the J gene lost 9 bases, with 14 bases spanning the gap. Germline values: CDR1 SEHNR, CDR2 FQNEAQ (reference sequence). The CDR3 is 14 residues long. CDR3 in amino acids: CASSLALSGKAQYF. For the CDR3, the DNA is TGTGCCAGCAGCTTAGCACTGAGCGGAAAGGCCCAGTACTTC.

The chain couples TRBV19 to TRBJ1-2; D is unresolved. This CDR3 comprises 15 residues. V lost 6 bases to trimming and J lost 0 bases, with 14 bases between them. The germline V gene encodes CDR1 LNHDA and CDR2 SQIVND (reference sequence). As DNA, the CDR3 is TGTGCCAGTAGGTACGGGATTAACTCTAACTATGGCTACACCTTC. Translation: CASRYGINSNYGYTF.

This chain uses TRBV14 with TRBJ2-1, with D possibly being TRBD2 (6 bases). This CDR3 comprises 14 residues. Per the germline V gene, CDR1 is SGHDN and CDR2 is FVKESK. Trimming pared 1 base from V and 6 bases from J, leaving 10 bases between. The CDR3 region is CASSQALGGNEQFF. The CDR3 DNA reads TGTGCCAGCAGCCAAGCTCTGGGGGGCAATGAGCAGTTCTTC.

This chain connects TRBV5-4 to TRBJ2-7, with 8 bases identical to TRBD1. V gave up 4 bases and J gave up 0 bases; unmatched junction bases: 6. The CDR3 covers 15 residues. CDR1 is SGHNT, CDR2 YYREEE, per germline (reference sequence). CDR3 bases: TGTGCCAGCAGCAGTACAGGGGGTCTCTCCTACGAGCAGTACTTC. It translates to CASSSTGGLSYEQYF.

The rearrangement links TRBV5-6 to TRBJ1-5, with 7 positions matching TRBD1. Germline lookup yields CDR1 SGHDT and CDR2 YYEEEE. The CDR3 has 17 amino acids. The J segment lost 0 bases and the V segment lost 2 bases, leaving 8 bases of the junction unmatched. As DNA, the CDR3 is TGTGCCAGCAGCTTATGGGACAGAGATTATAGCAATCAGCCCCAGCATTTT. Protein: CASSLWDRDYSNQPQHF.

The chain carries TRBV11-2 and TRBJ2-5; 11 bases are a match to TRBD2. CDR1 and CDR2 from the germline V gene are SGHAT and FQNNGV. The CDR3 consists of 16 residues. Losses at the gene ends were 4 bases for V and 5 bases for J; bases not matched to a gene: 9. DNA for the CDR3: TGTGCCAGCAGCTCCCAGACTAGCGGGATTTCGGAGACCCAGTACTTC. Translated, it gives CASSSQTSGISETQYF.